This TCR beta chain was sequenced during a study of shared clonotypes between healthy human individuals. Regarding the study as a whole: The authors expected sequencing depth to affect clonotype sharing among donors.

Every donor was a Caucasian adult from Nashville, Tennessee. The split of CD4+ cells yielded CD45RA+ naive and CD45RA-negative memory subsets. CDR1 and CDR2 from the germline V gene are SGHTS and YDEGEE. This CDR3 spans 18 amino acids. V lost 3 bases and J lost 0; bases outside the gene matches: 9. Repertoires were generated with immunoSEQ multiplex PCR, while TCRdb's copy carries only in-frame clones and drops some. The data show 2,500,000 or so clones, just under 95% seen once. In regard to this clone: Its antigen remains unknown.

This chain uses TRBV5-8 with TRBJ1-1, with 12 nucleotides matching TRBD1. The clonotype comes from a man aged 18 to 29 in good health. Some clones in this sample may be carry-over from other donors' samples. Sample: naive CD4+ T cells from PBMCs. Described subset: CD45RA+ positively selected. The DNA of the CDR3 is TGTGCCAGCAGCTGGGACAGGGGGCCCTATTCATTGAACACTGAAGCTTTCTTT. Translation gives CASSWDRGPYSLNTEAFF.